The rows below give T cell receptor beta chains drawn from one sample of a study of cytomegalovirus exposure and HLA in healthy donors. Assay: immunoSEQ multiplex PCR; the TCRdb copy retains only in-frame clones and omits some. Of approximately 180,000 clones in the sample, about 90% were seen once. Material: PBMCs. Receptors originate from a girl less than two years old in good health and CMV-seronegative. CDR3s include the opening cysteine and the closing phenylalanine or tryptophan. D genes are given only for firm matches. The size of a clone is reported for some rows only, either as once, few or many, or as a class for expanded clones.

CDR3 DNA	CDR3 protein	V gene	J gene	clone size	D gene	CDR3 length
TGTGCCAGCAGCCAGTGGACAGGAGTTAATGAAAAACTGTTTTTT	CASSQWTGVNEKLFF	TRBV14	TRBJ1-4	NA	TRBD1	15
TGTGCCTGGAATCCAGGCCTTTATGGCTACACCTTC	CAWNPGLYGYTF	TRBV30	TRBJ1-2	NA	NA	12
TGTGCCAGCAGCTTGAGGGACAGGCTGGGGGAGCAGTACTTC	CASSLRDRLGEQYF	TRBV5-8	TRBJ2-7	NA	TRBD1	14
TGTGCCAGCCTTTCGGAGGTGATGGACACCTTC	CASLSEVMDTF	TRBV7-9	TRBJ1-2	NA	NA	11
TGTGCCAGCAGCCAAGCCCAGCGGGGGTTCACCGGGGAGCTGTTTTTT	CASSQAQRGFTGELFF	TRBV4-2	TRBJ2-2	NA	TRBD2	16
TGTGCCAGCAGACTACGGGGAGGGGGCACTGAAGCTTTCTTT	CASRLRGGGTEAFF	TRBV27	TRBJ1-1	few	NA	14
TGTGCCAGCAGTCCCCTGAGGAGAGTTGCGCCGTCCCAGTACTTC	CASSPLRRVAPSQYF	TRBV7-9	TRBJ2-5	NA	NA	15
TGTGCCAGTAGCATCCCTCCCCCCGCACTTAACAATGAGCAGTTCTTC	CASSIPPPALNNEQFF	TRBV19	TRBJ2-1	NA	NA	16
TGTGCCAGCAGTACATCGGGACAGGGGGACGAGCAGTACTTC	CASSTSGQGDEQYF	TRBV6-5	TRBJ2-7	NA	TRBD1	14
TGTGCCAGCAGCGTAGCTGGGGCAGTCAATTCACCCCTCCACTTT	CASSVAGAVNSPLHF	TRBV9	TRBJ1-6	NA	NA	15
TGCAGTGCTCTACCGGGAGTTGAAGCTTTCTTT	CSALPGVEAFF	TRBV20-1	TRBJ1-1	NA	NA	11
TGTGCCAGCAGCCAAGATCTGCGATACAATGAGCAGTTCTTC	CASSQDLRYNEQFF	TRBV4-2	TRBJ2-1	NA	NA	14
TGTGCCAGCAGCTCCCCCTTCTTGGGACAGGACTATGGCTACACCTTC	CASSSPFLGQDYGYTF	TRBV7-9	TRBJ1-2	NA	TRBD1	16
TGCGCCAGCAGTCAATCGGACAGAGGAAACTACGAGCAGTACTTC	CASSQSDRGNYEQYF	TRBV23-1	TRBJ2-7	NA	NA	15
TGTGCCAGCAGCTTCGGGGGCAATCAGCCCCAGCATTTT	CASSFGGNQPQHF	TRBV7-2	TRBJ1-5	NA	NA	13
TGTGCCAGCAGCGTAGCCCCCGAAGGACAGTCGACAGCTAACTATGGCTACACCTTC	CASSVAPEGQSTANYGYTF	TRBV9	TRBJ1-2	NA	NA	19
TGTGCCAGTAGTATGCCTCGTGGACAGTTCCACGAGCAGTACTTC	CASSMPRGQFHEQYF	TRBV19	TRBJ2-7	NA	NA	15
TGCGCCAGCACAACCGGACTAGCTTACACCTACGAGCAGTACTTC	CASTTGLAYTYEQYF	TRBV5-1	TRBJ2-7	few	TRBD2	15
TGTGCCATCGCTAGCGGTGCGAACACCGGGGAGCTGTTTTTT	CAIASGANTGELFF	TRBV10-3	TRBJ2-2	NA	TRBD2	14
TGTGCCAGCAGTTTACGGGGGGGGGACACTGAAGCTTTCTTT	CASSLRGGDTEAFF	TRBV27	TRBJ1-1	once	NA	14
TGTGCCAGCTCTCCGCCCGGGACTAGCACTTACGAGCAGTACTTC	CASSPPGTSTYEQYF	TRBV18	TRBJ2-7	NA	TRBD2	15